This T cell receptor (beta chain) came from a study of Graves' ophthalmopathy and Graves' hyperthyroidism. Background on the study: Peripheral blood samples were taken at initial diagnosis, before any treatment.

This clonotype was recorded at least ten times. The antigen is not known. Amplification targeted the TCR beta CDR3 regions, with RNA transcripts as the source material. Second-round multiplex PCR followed a first-round RT-PCR using HTBI primers. TCRdb fed the multiplex PCR reads into MiXCR, producing one record per CDR3 protein. The data hold hundreds of thousands of distinct CDR3 sequences, with roughly 14% observed a single time. Study conclusions and caveats: Most thyroid clonotypes expanded beyond 0.001 frequency were also found in blood.

Presentation of ophthalmopathy in the donors involved moderate-to-severe activity, CAS ≥3, NOSPECS ≥4 and a duration under 3 months. Excluded were patients with other autoimmune diseases, uncontrolled infections, pregnancy or lactation. Germline CDR1 is SNHLY and CDR2 is FYNNEI. The CDR3 sequence is 15 residues long. The junction had 5 bases not matched to a gene; V was cut back by 3 bases and J by 4 bases. The rearrangement links TRBV2 to TRBJ2-5, with 10 bases aligning to TRBD1. Sequences were obtained from blood. This clonotype originated in a woman aged 30 to 39 with Graves' ophthalmopathy. The CDR3 nucleotides are TGTGCCAGCAGTGATCGGGGACAGGGGATAGAGACCCAGTACTTC. Protein: CASSDRGQGIETQYF.